This T cell receptor beta chain comes out of a study of PD-1 blockade in classical Hodgkin lymphoma. Data came from immunoSEQ multiplex PCR; TCRdb stores just in-frame clones and leaves some out. This sample yields about 40,000 clones, of which 87% are seen a single time; roughly 9% belongs to the top ten. Study results and limitations: Diversity similar to that of newly diagnosed patients was seen at baseline in complete responders. Nivolumab starters within 1 year of ASCT were excluded.

Every one of the patients relapsed after autologous stem cell transplantation (brentuximab vedotin exposure was variable). Best responses fell into complete response, partial response or progressive disease. The CDR3 is 13 amino acids. Germline CDR1 is LNHDA and CDR2 is SQIVND (reference sequence). Trimming at V came to 6 bases and at J to 7 bases, leaving 6 bases not matched to a gene. Details on this clone: Its target is unknown.

This receptor was identified in a human donor with classical Hodgkin lymphoma. The specimen was peripheral blood mononuclear cells (PBMCs), collected at baseline. V is TRBV19 and J is TRBJ1-2, with TRBD1 matching 9 bases. Here the CDR3 reads CASSRDRVPGYTF. In nucleotides, the CDR3 is TGTGCCAGTAGCCGGGACAGGGTGCCTGGCTACACCTTC. Full variable domain (missing parts from reference TRBV19 and TRBJ1-2): DGGITQSPKYLFRKEGQNVTLSCEQNLNHDAMYWYRQDPGQGLRLIYYSQIVNDFQKGDIAEGYSVSREKKESFPLTVTSAQKNPTAFYLCASSRDRVPGYTFGSGTRLTVV.